These 22 T cell receptor beta chains came from one sample sequenced in a study of shared clonotypes between healthy human individuals. Method: immunoSEQ multiplex PCR; TCRdb's copy keeps in-frame clones and lacks some. This table has about 2.3 million clones, approximately 90% appearing once. The sequenced sample consisted of naive CD4+ T cells from PBMCs. Subset indicated: CD45RA+ positively selected. These TCRs come from a man aged 18 to 35 in good health. Some clones in this sample may be carry-over from other donors' samples.

The V and J genes are TRBV2 and TRBJ2-6; tentatively, D is TRBD1 (6 bases). The V end lost 4 bases, the J end lost 2 bases, and 9 bases lay between the germline ends. CDR1 is SNHLY and CDR2 is FYNNEI in the germline V gene. The length of the CDR3 is 15 residues. CDR3 loop: CASSGDMAGANVLTF. The CDR3, as DNA: TGTGCCAGCAGTGGGGACATGGCTGGGGCCAACGTCCTGACTTTC.

The rearrangement joins TRBV7-2 to TRBJ1-2; tentatively, D is TRBD1 (6 bases). V lost 1 base, J lost 4 bases, and 16 bases lay in between. The CDR3 loop spans 16 amino acids. Germline CDR1 SGHTA, CDR2 FQGNSA. This chain's CDR3 is CASSLDRSGVGYGYTF. The DNA for the CDR3 is TGTGCCAGCAGCTTAGACAGGTCAGGGGTTGGCTATGGCTACACCTTC.

This clone turned up a few times. The gene calls are TRBV28 and TRBJ1-1; D is ambiguous. Germline loops: CDR1 MDHEN, CDR2 SYDVKM. The CDR3 totals 10 residues. V lost 7 bases, J lost 4 bases, and 4 bases lay in between. The CDR3 here is CASMRTEAFF. The CDR3 nucleotides are TGTGCCAGCATGCGCACTGAAGCTTTCTTT.

The rearrangement uses TRBV7-8 and TRBJ1-4; 7 nucleotides match TRBD1. The CDR3 sequence is 18 residues long. Germline V gene data show CDR1 as SGHVS and CDR2 as FQNEAQ. Germline trimming cut 1 base from V and 0 bases from J; bases unmatched to any gene: 8. The CDR3 protein is CASSLDGRGASTNEKLFF. CDR3 nucleotides: TGTGCCAGCAGCTTAGATGGCAGGGGGGCATCAACTAATGAAAAACTGTTTTTT.

Regarding this clone: Other DNA sequences of this sample code for an identical CDR3. The DNA for the CDR3 is TGCGCCAGCAGCTTGGGGACTAGCGGTGCCACAGATACGCAGTATTTT. Translated, it gives CASSLGTSGATDTQYF. J is TRBJ2-3 and V is TRBV5-1; 10 bases are a match to TRBD2. V shed 0 bases, J shed 2 bases, and the junction held 3 bases outside the gene matches. Germline values: CDR1 SGHRS, CDR2 YFSETQ. The CDR3 contains 16 residues.

This clone has only a few counts. This chain uses TRBV19 with TRBJ1-5; 9 nucleotides agree with TRBD1. With 5 bases clipped from V and 0 bases from J, the junction kept 8 bases outside the gene matches. There are 17 residues in the CDR3. Germline lookup yields CDR1 LNHDA and CDR2 SQIVND (reference sequence). The CDR3 sequence is CASSPGQGHYSNQPQHF. As DNA, the CDR3 is TGTGCCAGTAGTCCGGGACAGGGACATTATAGCAATCAGCCCCAGCATTTT.

V is TRBV2 and J is TRBJ2-5, with 10 positions matching TRBD2. The ends lost 5 bases at V and 2 bases at J; junction bases unmatched: 5. The CDR3 extends over 15 amino acids. Germline values: CDR1 SNHLY, CDR2 FYNNEI. CDR3 sequence: CASSFGLAEQETQYF. The DNA of the CDR3 is TGTGCCAGCAGTTTCGGACTAGCGGAACAAGAGACCCAGTACTTC.

V is TRBV18 and J is TRBJ2-7; D is uncertain. This CDR3 contains 14 residues. CDR1 is KGHSH, CDR2 LQKENI, per germline. Trimming removed 1 base from V and 2 bases from J, with 9 bases in between. CDR3: CASSPLRATYEQYF. In DNA form, the CDR3 reads TGTGCCAGCTCACCACTAAGGGCGACCTACGAGCAGTACTTC.

To note about this clone: One end of the junction fails to match germline, which may point to a read error. The chain couples TRBV5-1 to TRBJ2-2; 7 positions agree with TRBD1. Looked up from germline, CDR1 is SGHRS and CDR2 is YFSETQ. This CDR3 contains 13 residues. The CDR3 sequence is CASSLRGQRELFF. The CDR3 DNA sequence: TGCGCCAGCAGCTTGAGGGGACAGAGGGAACTGTTTTTT.

As for this clone: Other DNA sequences in this specimen translate into the identical CDR3. The rearrangement uses TRBV18 and TRBJ1-5; D not resolved. The CDR3 has 14 amino acids. V lost 3 bases and J lost 1, with 7 bases in between. Germline CDR1 and CDR2: KGHSH and LQKENI. The CDR3 sequence is CASSPGRSNQPQHF. The CDR3 nucleotides read TGTGCCAGCTCACCGGGGAGGAGCAATCAGCCCCAGCATTTT.

This chain uses TRBV6-6 with TRBJ2-1; D unclear. The germline gives CDR1 MNHNY, CDR2 SVGAGI (reference sequence). The CDR3 runs to 13 residues. V shed 0 bases and J shed 6 bases, with 6 bases lying between them. The CDR3, as DNA: TGTGCCAGCAGTTACTCGAACTCCAATGAGCAGTTCTTC. As protein: CASSYSNSNEQFF.

The rearrangement links TRBV18 to TRBJ2-7; 14 bases line up with TRBD2. Germline CDR1 reads KGHSH; CDR2 reads LQKENI. This CDR3 is built from 15 residues. The trim removed 5 bases at V and 2 bases at J, leaving 2 bases unmatched. The CDR3 is CASSSGLAGAYEQYF. CDR3 nucleotide sequence: TGTGCCAGCTCATCGGGACTAGCGGGAGCCTACGAGCAGTACTTC. The variable domain in full, with the rest retrieved from reference TRBV18 and TRBJ2-7, is NAGVMQNPRHLVRRRGQEARLRCSPMKGHSHVYWYRQLPEEGLKFMVYLQKENIIDESGMPKERFSAEFPKEGPSILRIQQVVRGDSAAYFCASSSGLAGAYEQYFGPGTRLTVT.

V is TRBV5-1 and J is TRBJ2-1, with a weak D call TRBD2 (6 bases). The CDR3 length is 15 residues. The V end lost 4 bases, the J end lost 7 bases, and 18 bases lay between the germline ends. CDR1 and CDR2 from the germline V gene are SGHRS and YFSETQ. The CDR3 sequence: CASSGGVAPANEQFF. CDR3 DNA sequence: TGCGCCAGCAGCGGCGGGGTGGCTCCGGCGAATGAGCAGTTCTTC.

This chain uses TRBV30 with TRBJ1-5; a weak D match, TRBD1 (5 bases). The germline gives CDR1 GTSNPN, CDR2 SVGIG (reference sequence). V dropped 0 bases and J dropped 4 bases, with 16 bases sitting between them. The length of the CDR3 is 16 residues. CDR3 in amino acids: CAWSVRAGSSNQPQHF. The CDR3 DNA is TGTGCCTGGAGTGTACGGGCAGGGAGCTCAAATCAGCCCCAGCATTTT. Based on the CDR3 plus reference TRBV30 and TRBJ1-5, the full variable domain is SQTIHQWPATLVQPVGSPLSLECTVEGTSNPNLYWYRQAAGRGLQLLFYSVGIGQISSEVPQNLSASRPQDRQFILSSKKLLLSDSGFYLCAWSVRAGSSNQPQHFGDGTRLSIL.

V and J are TRBV7-8 and TRBJ2-3; D may correspond to TRBD1 or TRBD2 (5 bases each). CDR1 is SGHVS, CDR2 FQNEAQ, per germline. This CDR3 is built from 17 residues. Trimming cost V 2 bases and J 2 bases, with 17 bases left between them. CDR3 region: CASSLLRAGRVTDTQYF. DNA for the CDR3: TGTGCCAGCAGCTTACTCAGGGCAGGGCGGGTCACAGATACGCAGTATTTT.

The chain joins TRBV27 to TRBJ1-5; the match to TRBD1 covers 9 bases. This CDR3 has 15 residues. J lost 2 bases, V lost 7 bases, and 6 bases had no gene match. Germline lookup yields CDR1 MNHEY and CDR2 SMNVEV (reference sequence). The CDR3 region is CASILRTGGNQPQHF. CDR3 bases: TGTGCCAGCATACTTAGGACAGGGGGCAATCAGCCCCAGCATTTT.

V and J are TRBV10-3 and TRBJ2-5, with unresolved D. CDR3 length: 12 residues. From germline, CDR1 is ENHRY and CDR2 SYGVKD. V lost 2 bases and J 5 bases, leaving 6 bases between the germline ends. CDR3 nucleotides: TGTGCCATCAGTGAGATTCCGGAGACCCAGTACTTC. Translation: CAISEIPETQYF.

The chain couples TRBV5-8 to TRBJ1-2; a possible D gene is TRBD1 (6 bases). Germline lookup yields CDR1 SGHTS and CDR2 YDEGEE. CDR3 length: 16 residues. V lost 3 bases, J lost 5 bases, and 20 bases lay in between. CDR3 sequence (DNA): TGTGCCAGCAGCTGGGGCGTACAGGGAGGGGGATATGGCTACACCTTC. This gives the protein CASSWGVQGGGYGYTF. The entire variable domain, with the rest obtained from reference TRBV5-8 and TRBJ1-2, is as follows: EAGVTQSPTHLIKTRGQQATLRCSPISGHTSVYWYQQALGLGLQFLLWYDEGEERNRGNFPPRFSGRQFPNYSSELNVNALELEDSALYLCASSWGVQGGGYGYTFGSGTRLTVV.

The V call is TRBV5-8, the J call TRBJ1-3; D is unclear. Per germline, CDR1 SGHTS and CDR2 YDEGEE. The V gene lost 6 bases and the J gene lost 9 bases, with 13 bases spanning the gap. This CDR3 contains 12 residues. The CDR3 sequence is CASTLAGGTIYF. CDR3 DNA sequence: TGTGCCAGCACCCTAGCAGGCGGCACCATATATTTT.

The chain couples TRBV7-9 to TRBJ1-2; the match to TRBD1 covers 9 bases. The CDR3 totals 16 residues. From germline, CDR1 is SEHNR and CDR2 FQNEAQ (reference sequence). V lost 5 bases and J lost 3; bases outside the gene matches: 10. The CDR3 sequence is CASSQPSGDRDYGYTF. The CDR3 nucleotides are TGTGCCAGCAGCCAGCCGTCCGGGGACAGGGACTATGGCTACACCTTC. The complete variable domain, with remaining parts taken from reference TRBV7-9 and TRBJ1-2, reads DTGVSQNPRHKITKRGQNVTFRCDPISEHNRLYWYRQTLGQGPEFLTYFQNEAQLEKSRLLSDRFSAERPKGSFSTLEIQRTEQGDSAMYLCASSQPSGDRDYGYTFGSGTRLTVV.

This chain joins TRBV7-6 and TRBJ2-2; 7 nucleotides agree with TRBD2. V was pared by 5 bases and J by 5 bases, with 8 bases of the junction left unmatched. Germline V gives CDR1 SGHVS, CDR2 FNYEAQ. The length of the CDR3 is 15 residues. The CDR3 region has the DNA TGTGCCAGCAGCAGCCGACTAGCTCTAACCGGGGAGCTGTTTTTT. Amino acids: CASSSRLALTGELFF.

A remark on this clone: Additional DNA sequences in this sample encode the identical CDR3. The V gene is TRBV30, the J gene TRBJ1-4; D perhaps matches TRBD1 (6 bases). The germline V gene has CDR1 GTSNPN and CDR2 SVGIG (reference sequence). V gave up 0 bases and J gave up 8 bases, with 10 bases separating them. The CDR3 runs 13 residues. CDR3 sequence reads: CAWSVQGGEKLFF. The CDR3 nucleotides are TGTGCCTGGAGTGTACAGGGTGGGGAAAAACTGTTTTTT.